The next 5 T cell receptor beta chains were all read from a single sample in a study of lymphopenia after photon versus proton radiotherapy. Method: immunoSEQ multiplex PCR; TCRdb's copy keeps in-frame clones and lacks some. The sample carries approximately 65,000 clones, roughly 87% recorded once. Source: peripheral blood, taken from a patient treated with proton-based radiotherapy. Source of these receptors: an elderly man with esophageal cancer.

The rearrangement uses TRBV11-2 and TRBJ2-2; possibly TRBD2 for D (6 bases). The V end was cut by 5 bases, the J end by 7 bases, with 14 bases between. Germline-derived CDR1 and CDR2 are SGHAT and FQNNGV. The CDR3 consists of 14 residues. Written as DNA, the CDR3 is TGTGCCAGCAGCGAAACGCGGGGAAGCGGGGAGCTGTTTTTT. The encoded protein is CASSETRGSGELFF.

The rearrangement uses TRBV29-1 and TRBJ2-2; D is unresolved. V shed 4 bases and J shed 3 bases, with 6 bases lying between them. This CDR3 contains 12 residues. Germline V gene data show CDR1 as SQVTM and CDR2 as ANQGSEA. In DNA, the CDR3 is TGCAGCGTTGTAAGGTACACCGGGGAGCTGTTTTTT. Protein product: CSVVRYTGELFF.

The V call is TRBV5-4, the J call TRBJ2-3, with D possibly matching TRBD2 (5 bases). CDR1 is SGHNT and CDR2 is YYREEE in the germline V gene (reference sequence). This CDR3 has 15 residues. V was trimmed by 0 bases and J by 5 bases, leaving 13 bases between them. CDR3 bases: TGTGCCAGCAGCTTGGGAGGGAATGGTAGAGATACGCAGTATTTT. Its translation is CASSLGGNGRDTQYF.

CDR3: CASSFRSAGELFF. CDR3 sequence (DNA): TGCGCCAGCAGCTTTAGGAGTGCCGGGGAGCTGTTTTTT. This chain links TRBV5-1 with TRBJ2-2, with D unclear. The germline V gene has CDR1 SGHRS and CDR2 YFSETQ. The CDR3 covers 13 residues. The V end lost 2 bases, the J end lost 6 bases, and 8 bases lay between the germline ends.

The chain carries TRBV7-2 and TRBJ1-1; D ambiguous. Trimming cost V 2 bases and J 9 bases, with 7 bases left between them. This CDR3 contains 11 residues. Germline CDR1 and CDR2: SGHTA and FQGNSA. The CDR3 sequence: CASSLTSKAFF. In nucleotides, the CDR3 is TGTGCCAGCAGCTTAACCTCTAAAGCTTTCTTT.